This entry is about one T cell receptor (beta chain). Its specificity is unknown. V dropped 2 bases and J dropped 6; count of bases not matched to a gene: 11. CDR1 is SNHLY and CDR2 is FYNNEI in the germline V gene. CDR3 length: 16 residues. The method was immunoSEQ multiplex PCR; TCRdb's version includes in-frame clones alone and lacks a portion of them. There are around 100,000 clones in the sample; 82% occur only once, and around 0.94% lies in the top ten. This entry comes from a study of T cell clones after liver transplantation. Study background: Post-transplant blood was tracked for graft-donor-reactive T cell clones identified in a pre-transplant mixed lymphocyte reaction. Subjects received no induction therapy and standard immunosuppression until randomization at 12-24 months post-transplant. Blood was drawn pre-transplant, before withdrawal, and after full or failed withdrawal.

General study findings and limits: A significant post-transplant drop in circulating graft-donor-reactive CD4 TCRbeta sequences occurred in most of the 8 subjects.

The gene calls are TRBV2 and TRBJ1-2; 8 bases agree with TRBD1. The clonotype was recovered from a human donor who received a liver transplant. The sequencing here drew on CD4+ T cells from blood, taken before liver transplant. CDR3 sequence (DNA): TGTGCCAGCAGTGAACTTTGGGACAGGATTAGGAATGGCTACACCTTC. It is translated as CASSELWDRIRNGYTF.